The present T cell receptor (beta chain) was sequenced within a study of blood T cell repertoires in COVID-19. Produced via immunoSEQ multiplex PCR; TCRdb's table is partial and in-frame only. This sample has 65,000 to 70,000 clones, with 79% found just once. The germline V and J ends were trimmed by 4 bases and 1 base, with 10 bases remaining between them. Germline CDR1 and CDR2: SEHNR and FQNEAQ (reference sequence). The CDR3 is 14 amino acids. The rearrangement joins TRBV7-9 to TRBJ1-1; D is undetermined. The TCR sequence derives from a woman aged 60-75 years with acute or convalescent COVID-19. The sequencing sample was made of peripheral blood. The CDR3 loop reads CASSSSHTNTEAFF. The CDR3 bases are TGTGCCAGCAGCTCCTCACACACGAACACTGAAGCTTTCTTT.